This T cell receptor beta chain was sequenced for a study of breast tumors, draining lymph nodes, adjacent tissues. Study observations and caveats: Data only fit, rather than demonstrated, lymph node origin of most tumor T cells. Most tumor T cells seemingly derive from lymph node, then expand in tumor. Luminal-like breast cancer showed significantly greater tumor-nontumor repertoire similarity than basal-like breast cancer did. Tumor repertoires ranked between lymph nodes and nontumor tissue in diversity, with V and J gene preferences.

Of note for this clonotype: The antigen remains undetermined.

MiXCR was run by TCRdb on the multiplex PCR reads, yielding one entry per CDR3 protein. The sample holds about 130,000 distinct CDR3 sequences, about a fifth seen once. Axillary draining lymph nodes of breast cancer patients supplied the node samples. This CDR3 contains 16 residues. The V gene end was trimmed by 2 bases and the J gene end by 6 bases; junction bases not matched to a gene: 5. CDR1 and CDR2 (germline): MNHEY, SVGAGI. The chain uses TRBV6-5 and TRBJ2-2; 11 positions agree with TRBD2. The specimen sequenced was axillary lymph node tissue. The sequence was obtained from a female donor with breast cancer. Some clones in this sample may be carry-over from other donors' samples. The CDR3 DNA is TGTGCCAGCAGTTACCTCACTAGCGGGGGACCCGGGGAGCTGTTTTTT. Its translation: CASSYLTSGGPGELFF.